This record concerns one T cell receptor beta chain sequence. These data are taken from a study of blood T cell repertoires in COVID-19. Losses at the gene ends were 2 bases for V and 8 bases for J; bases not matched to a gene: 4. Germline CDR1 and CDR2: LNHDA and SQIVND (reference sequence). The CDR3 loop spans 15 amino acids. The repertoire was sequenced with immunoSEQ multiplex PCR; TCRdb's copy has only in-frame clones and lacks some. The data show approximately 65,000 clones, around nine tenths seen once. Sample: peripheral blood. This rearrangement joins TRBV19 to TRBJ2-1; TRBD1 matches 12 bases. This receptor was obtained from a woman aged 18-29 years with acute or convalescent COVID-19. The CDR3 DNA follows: TGTGCCAGTAGTATATTTGGGACAGGGGGCCATGAGCAGTTCTTC. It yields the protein CASSIFGTGGHEQFF.